This T cell receptor (beta chain) was observed in a study of T cells in Graves' hyperthyroidism and ophthalmopathy. Each 10 ml fresh peripheral blood draw supplied the PBMCs. The sample holds many counts of this clonotype. Antigen unknown. Study outcomes and limitations: Ophthalmopathy cases were set apart from stable hyperthyroidism by a 13 V-J model. Most clonotypes that expanded in the thyroid above 0.001 also showed up in blood.

Germline assignment: CDR1 LGHNA and CDR2 YNFKEQ. The CDR3 contains 15 residues. V lost 0 bases and J lost 3, with 12 bases in between. Amplified regions were TCR beta CDR3 sequences from RNA transcripts. TCR CDR3 regions were first amplified by RT-PCR with HTBI primers. Each CDR3 protein gets one entry after TCRdb re-called the multiplex PCR reads with MiXCR. The sample records approximately 520,000 distinct CDR3 sequences, roughly 24% being singletons. Sequenced material: blood. The sequence was collected from a woman between 25 and 40 years old with Graves' ophthalmopathy. The gene calls are TRBV4-2 and TRBJ2-7, with D perhaps matching TRBD1 (5 bases). In DNA, the CDR3 is TGTGCCAGCAGCCAAGATGGGGCCACCTACTACGAGCAGTACTTC. Amino acid sequence: CASSQDGATYYEQYF.